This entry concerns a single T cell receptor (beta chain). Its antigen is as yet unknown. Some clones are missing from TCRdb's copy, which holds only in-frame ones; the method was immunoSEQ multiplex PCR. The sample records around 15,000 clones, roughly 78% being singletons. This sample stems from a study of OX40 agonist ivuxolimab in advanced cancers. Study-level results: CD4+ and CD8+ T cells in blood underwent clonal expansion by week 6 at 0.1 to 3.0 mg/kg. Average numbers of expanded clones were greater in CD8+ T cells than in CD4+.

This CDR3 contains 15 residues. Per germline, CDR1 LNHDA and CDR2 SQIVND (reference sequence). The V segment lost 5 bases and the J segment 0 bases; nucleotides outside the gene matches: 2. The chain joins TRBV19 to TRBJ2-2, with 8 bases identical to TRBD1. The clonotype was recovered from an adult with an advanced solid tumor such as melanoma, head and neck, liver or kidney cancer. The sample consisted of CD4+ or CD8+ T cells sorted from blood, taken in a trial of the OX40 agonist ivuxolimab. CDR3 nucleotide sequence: TGTGCCAGTAGTTGGACAGGGACGAACACCGGGGAGCTGTTTTTT. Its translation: CASSWTGTNTGELFF.